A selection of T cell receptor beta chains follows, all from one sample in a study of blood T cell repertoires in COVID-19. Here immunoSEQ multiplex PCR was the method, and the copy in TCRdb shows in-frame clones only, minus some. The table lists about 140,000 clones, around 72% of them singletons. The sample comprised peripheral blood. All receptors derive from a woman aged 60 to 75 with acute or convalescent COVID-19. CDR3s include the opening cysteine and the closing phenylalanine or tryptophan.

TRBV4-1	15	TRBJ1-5	CASSQEGTGNQPQHF
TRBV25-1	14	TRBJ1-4	CASSDARVNEKLFF
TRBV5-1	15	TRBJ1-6	CASSLGPGGDSPLHF
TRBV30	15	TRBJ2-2	CASPGGLVDTGELFF
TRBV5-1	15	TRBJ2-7	CASSLLASGTHEQYF
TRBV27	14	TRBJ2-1	CASSSLTPADEQFF
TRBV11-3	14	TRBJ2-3	CASSFGTGSDTQYF
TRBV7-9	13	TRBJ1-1	CASSLEGTIEAFF
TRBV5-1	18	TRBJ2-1	CASSWPAGTKSSYNEQFF
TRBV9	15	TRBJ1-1	CASSVVGQLNTEAFF
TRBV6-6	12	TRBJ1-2	CASSYASDGYTF
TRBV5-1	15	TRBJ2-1	CASSLPSDSYNEQFF
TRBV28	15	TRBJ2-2	CASSALAGVTGELFF
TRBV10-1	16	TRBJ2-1	CASSIAGTSGYNEQFF
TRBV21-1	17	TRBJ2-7	CASSSGGGRPTSYEQYF
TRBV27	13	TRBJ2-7	CATRQGMRYEQYF
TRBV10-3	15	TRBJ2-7	CAIRMTGGDGDGQYF
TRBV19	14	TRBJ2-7	CASSISGSSYEQYF
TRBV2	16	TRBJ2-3	CATAEGLHTSTDTQYF
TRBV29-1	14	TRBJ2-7	CSVLLDFPSYEQYF
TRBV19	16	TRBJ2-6	CAEGGQEKSGANVLTF
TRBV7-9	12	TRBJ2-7	CASSLVSYEQYF
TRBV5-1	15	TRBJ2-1	CASSLGDSRDNEQFF
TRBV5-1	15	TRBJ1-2	CASSLNAGQGNGYTF
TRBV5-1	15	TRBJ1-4	CASSLEGTGGEKLFF
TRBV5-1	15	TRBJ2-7	CASSLAASGSDEQYF
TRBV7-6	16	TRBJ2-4	CASSLEPGLAKNIQYF
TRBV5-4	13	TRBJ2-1	CASSLPRSQGEFF
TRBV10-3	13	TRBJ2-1	CAIRRDREDEQFF
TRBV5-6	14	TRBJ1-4	CASGLGATNEKLFF
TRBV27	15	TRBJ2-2	CASSLRTGATGELFF
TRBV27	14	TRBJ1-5	CASSESLIIEPQHF
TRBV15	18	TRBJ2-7	CATSRDPSGRVFSYEQYF
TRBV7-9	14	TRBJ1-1	CASNVGSRTTEAFF
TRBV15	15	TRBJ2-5	CATSRGTGGQETQYF
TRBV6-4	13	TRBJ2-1	CASSQSPYNEQFF
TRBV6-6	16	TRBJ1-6	CASSFRSGLYNSPLHF
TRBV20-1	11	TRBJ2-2	CSARGRGELFF
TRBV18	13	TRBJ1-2	CASSPLQNYGYTF
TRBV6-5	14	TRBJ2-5	CASKVWGQGRTQYF
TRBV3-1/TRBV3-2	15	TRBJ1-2	CASSQEAAGVRGYTF
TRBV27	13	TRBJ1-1	CASSLRSRTEAFF
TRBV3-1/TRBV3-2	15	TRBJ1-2	CASSQGQGQGYGYTF
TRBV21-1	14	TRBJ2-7	CASSIRDTETPRYF
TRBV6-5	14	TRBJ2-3	CASSRESHTDTQYF
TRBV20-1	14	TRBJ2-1	CSASWEPPNYEQFF
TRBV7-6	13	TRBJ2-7	CATQGQGDYEQYF